The 18 T cell receptor beta chains presented below share a single source sample, sequenced in a study of breast tumors, draining lymph nodes, adjacent tissues. Axillary draining lymph nodes of breast cancer patients supplied the node samples. TCRdb redid the calling of the multiplex PCR reads with MiXCR, one entry per CDR3 protein. The profile covers roughly 86,000 distinct CDR3 sequences, with about 21% appearing a single time and less than 3% taken by the ten largest. Input material: axillary lymph node tissue. The receptors were sampled from a female donor with breast cancer. Some clones in this sample may be carry-over from other donors' samples.

This clonotype was found many times. The chain employs TRBV5-1 and TRBJ2-3, with TRBD2 matching over 7 bases. Unmatched junction bases numbered 6, after V lost 0 bases and J lost 5 bases. Germline V gives CDR1 SGHRS, CDR2 YFSETQ. This CDR3 comprises 15 residues. The CDR3 spells CASSLASGAGDTQYF. The CDR3 DNA reads TGCGCCAGCAGCTTGGCCAGCGGGGCGGGAGATACGCAGTATTTT.

This clonotype was detected many times. This chain connects TRBV6-2 or TRBV6-3 to TRBJ1-2; D may be TRBD1 (6 bases). This CDR3 is built from 14 residues. Germline V gene lookup returns CDR1 MNHEY and CDR2 SVGEGT. V shed 2 bases and J shed 8 bases, with 15 bases lying between them. CDR3 bases: TGTGCCAGCAGTTACACGACAGGTTTTGACGGCTACACCTTC. This sequence encodes CASSYTTGFDGYTF.

This clonotype showed up many times. The V gene is TRBV6-1, the J gene TRBJ2-7; TRBD2 agrees at 9 bases. CDR1 is MNHNS and CDR2 is SASEGT in the germline V gene. The CDR3 runs to 15 residues. V shed 7 bases and J 3 bases; nucleotides not matched to a gene: 10. CDR3 in DNA: TGTGCCAGCACCCCCGCGGGGGGGGGGGGCTACGAGCAGTACTTC. Protein sequence: CASTPAGGGGYEQYF.

This rearrangement joins TRBV12-3 or TRBV12-4 to TRBJ1-4; tentatively, D is TRBD1 (5 bases). The CDR3 is made up of 14 amino acids. The V and J ends lost 4 bases and 5 bases respectively, with 11 bases between them. DNA for the CDR3: TGTGCCAGCAGTTGGGGGGGGGGGAATGAAAAACTGTTTTTT. Protein: CASSWGGGNEKLFF.

This clonotype came up many times. The chain combines TRBV6-5 with TRBJ2-7; tentative D call: TRBD1 (6 bases). The CDR3 spans 16 residues. Per the germline V gene, CDR1 is MNHEY and CDR2 is SVGAGI. V was clipped by 6 bases and J by 3 bases, with 21 bases between them. The CDR3 is CASSSPISRGRYEQYF. CDR3 nucleotide sequence: TGTGCCAGCAGCTCTCCCATATCCAGGGGACGCTACGAGCAGTACTTC.

This clonotype has at least ten counts. The chain uses TRBV6-1 and TRBJ2-2; D gene uncertain. This CDR3 spans 14 amino acids. Germline V gene data show CDR1 as MNHNS and CDR2 as SASEGT. V lost 4 bases and J 0 bases, leaving 6 bases between the germline ends. The CDR3 coding sequence is TGTGCCAGCAGTGGGCAGCCGAACACCGGGGAGCTGTTTTTT. Translated: CASSGQPNTGELFF.

In this sample, this clonotype turned up many times. CDR3 bases: TGCGCCAGCAGCGCGGGACAGGGAGGAGGCTACACCTTC. It specifies CASSAGQGGGYTF. The chain recombines TRBV5-1 with TRBJ1-2; 9 bases fit TRBD1. Looked up from germline, CDR1 is SGHRS and CDR2 is YFSETQ. CDR3 length: 13 residues. J gave up 8 bases and V 4 bases, and 6 bases lay outside the gene matches.

This clonotype was observed at least ten times. The chain is built from TRBV11-1 and TRBJ2-1; 8 nucleotides line up with TRBD2. The CDR3 covers 15 residues. Per the germline V gene, CDR1 is SGHAT and CDR2 is FQDESV (reference sequence). V trimming: 2 bases; J trimming: 15 bases; junction bases outside the gene matches: 15. This CDR3 is CASSLSAGGAPRWFF. The CDR3 nucleotides read TGTGCCAGCAGCTTATCCGCCGGGGGGGCGCCGCGATGGTTCTTC.

This clonotype was seen only a few times. The gene calls are TRBV4-1 and TRBJ2-2; 16 bases align to TRBD2. The V gene's germline CDR1 is MGHRA and CDR2 YSYEKL. V was pared by 3 bases and J by 4 bases, with 5 bases of the junction left unmatched. This CDR3 contains 18 residues. The CDR3 reads CASSQGLAGGRGTGELFF. The CDR3 DNA follows: TGCGCCAGCAGCCAGGGACTAGCGGGAGGGCGCGGCACCGGGGAGCTGTTTTTT.

This clonotype was counted only a few times. The chain's CDR3 is CASSSLSITNTEAFF. In DNA form, the CDR3 reads TGTGCCAGCAGTTCTTTATCTATCACGAACACTGAAGCTTTCTTT. The chain is built from TRBV6-2 or TRBV6-3 and TRBJ1-1; unclear D gene. V lost 4 bases and J 1 base, leaving 13 bases between the germline ends. CDR1 and CDR2 from the germline V gene are MNHEY and SVGEGT. This CDR3 is built from 15 residues.

This clonotype has just a few counts. Since a much larger clone is just one base distant, this may be a read error. The gene calls are TRBV9 and TRBJ2-3; 14 bases are a match to TRBD2. Unmatched junction bases numbered 6, after V lost 3 bases and J lost 3 bases. The germline V gene encodes CDR1 SGDLS and CDR2 YYNGEE. The CDR3 totals 17 residues. CDR3: CASSGKTSGRGTDTQYF. CDR3 sequence (DNA): TGTGCCAGCAGCGGAAAGACTAGCGGGAGGGGAACAGATACGCAGTATTTT.

This clonotype was recorded a few times. This rearrangement joins TRBV27 to TRBJ2-3; D gene uncertain. Trimming removed 0 bases from V and 5 bases from J, with 6 bases in between. The length of the CDR3 is 13 residues. From germline, CDR1 is MNHEY and CDR2 SMNVEV (reference sequence). This CDR3 is CASSLSQRDTQYF. CDR3 bases: TGTGCCAGCAGTTTATCTCAGCGAGATACGCAGTATTTT.

This clonotype has ten or more counts. The rearrangement uses TRBV3-1 and TRBJ2-7, with D perhaps being TRBD1 or TRBD2 (6 bases each). The CDR3 spans 15 residues. Germline CDR1 and CDR2: LGHDT and YNNKEL (reference sequence). Trimming cost V 0 bases and J 6 bases, with 15 bases left between them. For the CDR3, the DNA is TGTGCCAGCAGCCAAGATGGCGGGACAACCTCCGAGCAGTACTTC. Translated, it gives CASSQDGGTTSEQYF.

The sample holds many counts of this clonotype. The chain is built from TRBV19 and TRBJ2-2; no firm D call. V shed 7 bases and J shed 2 bases, with 11 bases lying between them. CDR1 LNHDA and CDR2 SQIVND come from the germline V gene (reference sequence). The CDR3 is 14 residues long. CDR3 region: CASTPLFNTGELFF. DNA of the CDR3: TGTGCCAGTACCCCACTGTTCAACACCGGGGAGCTGTTTTTT.

Details on this clonotype: Possible read error: a much larger clone is one base away. The chain couples TRBV7-3 to TRBJ2-1, with 11 bases matching TRBD2. From germline, CDR1 is SGHTA and CDR2 FQGTGA. V lost 2 bases to trimming and J lost 7 bases; unmatched junction nucleotides: 4. This CDR3 is 15 amino acids long. The DNA of the CDR3 is TGTGCCAGCAGCTTAGCTAGCGGGAGGCAGAATGAGCAGTTCTTC. Protein sequence: CASSLASGRQNEQFF.

The table lists this clonotype with many counts. The chain combines TRBV15 with TRBJ1-2; D gene unclear. Trimming left V 4 bases short and J 3 bases short, with 15 bases between. The CDR3 has 15 amino acids. The germline CDR1 and CDR2 sequences are LNHNV and YYDKDF (reference sequence). The CDR3 DNA sequence: TGTGCCACCAGCACGATTGGAAAAAAGGACTATGGCTACACCTTC. Translation gives CATSTIGKKDYGYTF.

This clonotype was detected many times. The chain carries TRBV12-3 or TRBV12-4 and TRBJ1-5; 9 bases map to TRBD1. The length of the CDR3 is 15 residues. Trimming took 5 bases from V and 3 from J; bases not matched to a gene: 5. This chain's CDR3 is CASSPGTGYNQPQHF. In nucleotides, the CDR3 is TGTGCCAGCAGTCCCGGGACAGGGTACAATCAGCCCCAGCATTTT.

This clonotype has at least ten counts. The chain carries TRBV5-1 and TRBJ1-6, with D possibly matching TRBD1 (5 bases). Trimming took 4 bases from V and 4 from J, leaving 15 bases between them. This CDR3 spans 16 amino acids. The germline CDR1 and CDR2 sequences are SGHRS and YFSETQ. Here the CDR3 reads CASSTIGGGYNSPLHF. CDR3 nucleotides: TGCGCCAGCAGCACGATCGGTGGGGGTTATAATTCACCCCTCCACTTT.